A single sample is the source of the 20 T cell receptor beta chains below, sequenced in a study of T-cell reconstitution after alpha-beta-depleted transplantation in children (dated by TCRdb to 2016 to 2017). Sample treatment or condition, as interpreted from the label and publication: allogeneic hematopoietic cell transplantation with graft depleted of TCRalphabeta T cells and CD19 B cells. Libraries were prepared through PCR. Reads for this sample came from an Illumina HiSeq 2500. Molecular barcoding was employed in the preparation of TCR libraries, with unique molecular identifiers being used to normalize TCRbeta repertoire quantification. The raw public reads went through TCRdb reprocessing: fastp at Q25, MiXCR clone calling, in-frame beta chains kept. For every CDR3 protein sequence, its rows merge into one entry that carries the most common genes and DNA. The sample profile shows about 220,000 distinct CDR3 sequences; approximately 17% of them were found once. The ten largest clones capture 40% to 50% of the sample.

The sequencing used PBMCs, mostly from graft donor cells, collected 360 days after TCRalphabeta/CD19-depleted stem cell transplant. The source of these receptors is a male patient between 2 and 10 years old who had a stem cell transplant for acute lymphoblastic leukemia, so the T cells may come from the graft donor.

This clonotype was observed a handful of times. The chain uses TRBV12-3 or TRBV12-4 and TRBJ1-1, with D perhaps TRBD1 (6 bases). Trimming cost V 6 bases and J 4 bases, with 12 bases left between them. The CDR3 length is 13 residues. The CDR3 loop is CASRLTGSTEAFF. The CDR3 DNA reads as TGTGCCAGCAGGCTCACAGGGAGCACTGAAGCTTTCTTT.

This clonotype qualifies as large. This sequence joins TRBV12-3 or TRBV12-4 and TRBJ2-7; D uncertain. There are 15 residues in the CDR3. V was cut by 4 bases and J by 2 bases, with 15 bases left in between. CDR3 residues: CASSSNTEQPYEQYF. The CDR3 coding sequence is TGTGCCAGCAGTTCGAACACAGAACAGCCCTACGAGCAGTACTTC.

The rearrangement joins TRBV24-1 to TRBJ2-3, with D possibly TRBD2 on 6 matching bases. The CDR3 totals 12 residues. Per germline, CDR1 KGHDR and CDR2 SFDVKD. Trimming cost V 7 bases and J 10 bases, with 14 bases left between them. The CDR3 reads CATRNPGSAQYF. The DNA of the CDR3 is TGTGCCACCAGAAACCCCGGGAGCGCGCAGTATTTT.

This clonotype was detected a few times. The chain carries TRBV27 and TRBJ2-2; a weak D match, TRBD1 (5 bases). Germline values: CDR1 MNHEY, CDR2 SMNVEV (reference sequence). The CDR3 has 16 residues. V was pared by 0 bases and J by 6 bases, with 14 bases between. CDR3 coding DNA: TGTGCCAGCAGTTTATCTTGGCAGGGAAGGGCCGGGGAGCTGTTTTTT. Translation: CASSLSWQGRAGELFF.

The chain has TRBV5-5 and TRBJ2-5; 7 bases are a match to TRBD1. The CDR3 consists of 14 residues. V shed 4 bases, J shed 3 bases, and the junction held 6 bases outside the gene matches. CDR1 SGHKS and CDR2 YYEKEE come from the germline V gene (reference sequence). The CDR3 sequence is CASSQGQNKETQYF. DNA of the CDR3: TGTGCCAGCAGCCAGGGACAGAACAAAGAGACCCAGTACTTC.

This clonotype turned up a few times. This chain uses TRBV7-2 with TRBJ2-1, with a possible D match to TRBD1 (6 bases). This CDR3 spans 13 amino acids. The V gene's germline CDR1 is SGHTA and CDR2 FQGNSA. V was pared by 5 bases and J by 10 bases, with 15 bases between. CDR3 DNA: TGTGCCAGCAGCCCCCGGACAGTGGGAGAGCAGTTCTTC. This encodes CASSPRTVGEQFF.

This clonotype was observed a few times. The chain has TRBV20-1 and TRBJ2-7; a weak D match, TRBD1 (5 bases). CDR1 and CDR2 (germline): DFQATT, SNEGSKA (reference sequence). V was pared by 3 bases and J by 7 bases, with 10 bases between. The CDR3 covers 11 residues. Written as DNA, the CDR3 is TGCAGTGCTAGCCCCGGACATGAGCAGTACTTC. Its protein product is CSASPGHEQYF.

This clonotype was seen more than once but under ten times. The gene calls are TRBV3-1 and TRBJ2-3, with a possible D match to TRBD1 (5 bases). This CDR3 is 14 amino acids long. Looked up from germline, CDR1 is LGHDT and CDR2 is YNNKEL (reference sequence). Trimming cost V 1 base and J 2 bases, with 7 bases left between them. The CDR3 sequence is CASSQADTTDTQYF. Here the CDR3 DNA reads TGTGCCAGCAGCCAAGCGGACACCACAGATACGCAGTATTTT.

The rearrangement uses TRBV12-3 or TRBV12-4 and TRBJ2-1; D gene ambiguous. The length of the CDR3 is 14 residues. Deletions cut 1 base from V and 6 bases from J, with 10 bases between. This chain's CDR3 is CASSLVRPLNEQFF. For the CDR3, the DNA is TGTGCCAGCAGTTTAGTTAGGCCGCTCAATGAGCAGTTCTTC.

V is TRBV19 and J is TRBJ2-2; the D gene is possibly TRBD1 (6 bases). In germline, CDR1 is LNHDA, CDR2 SQIVND (reference sequence). CDR3 length: 16 amino acids. The V and J ends lost 3 bases and 0 bases respectively, with 11 bases between them. CDR3 residues: CASSITAGANTGELFF. CDR3 nucleotides: TGTGCCAGTAGTATTACTGCAGGGGCGAACACCGGGGAGCTGTTTTTT. Drawing the rest from reference TRBV19 and TRBJ2-2, the complete variable domain is DGGITQSPKYLFRKEGQNVTLSCEQNLNHDAMYWYRQDPGQGLRLIYYSQIVNDFQKGDIAEGYSVSREKKESFPLTVTSAQKNPTAFYLCASSITAGANTGELFFGEGSRLTVL.

This clonotype was found a few times. The chain combines TRBV5-1 with TRBJ2-3; D gene ambiguous. V was shortened by 0 bases and J by 6 bases, with 14 bases between the two germline ends. CDR3 size: 15 residues. Per the germline V gene, CDR1 is SGHRS and CDR2 is YFSETQ. The CDR3 DNA reads as TGCGCCAGCAGCTTGGACGGGCCCCCCAGCGATACGCAGTATTTT. Amino acid sequence: CASSLDGPPSDTQYF.

The chain employs TRBV29-1 and TRBJ2-1; 11 nucleotides agree with TRBD2. J lost 1 base, V lost 1 base, and 6 bases had no gene match. Germline V gives CDR1 SQVTM, CDR2 ANQGSEA. CDR3 length: 17 residues. This CDR3 is CSVEGLAGGLSYNEQFF. CDR3 sequence (DNA): TGCAGCGTTGAAGGGCTAGCGGGAGGTTTATCCTACAATGAGCAGTTCTTC.

The chain carries TRBV15 and TRBJ2-3, with D tentatively TRBD2 (6 bases). This CDR3 is built from 18 residues. CDR1 and CDR2 from the germline V gene are LNHNV and YYDKDF (reference sequence). Deletions cut 1 base from V and 2 bases from J, with 19 bases between. CDR3 in amino acids: CATSRGGLGTRYTDTQYF. CDR3 in DNA: TGTGCCACCAGCAGAGGGGGACTTGGGACCCGCTACACAGATACGCAGTATTTT.

This clonotype was seen at least ten times. This chain uses TRBV24-1 with TRBJ2-1; 8 nucleotides agree with TRBD2. Germline V gene sequence: CDR1 KGHDR, CDR2 SFDVKD. Unmatched junction bases numbered 3, after V lost 5 bases and J lost 13 bases. The CDR3 contains 11 residues. The CDR3 region has the DNA TGTGCCACCAGTGGGGGGACTAGACAGTTCTTC. This sequence encodes CATSGGTRQFF.

The rearrangement uses TRBV29-1 and TRBJ2-7; unclear D gene. The germline V gene encodes CDR1 SQVTM and CDR2 ANQGSEA. The CDR3 is made up of 11 amino acids. Deletions cut 7 bases from V and 5 bases from J, with 12 bases between. As DNA, the CDR3 is TGCAGCGCTATCAGAGGAGACGAGCAGTACTTC. Translated, it gives CSAIRGDEQYF.

Worth noting for this clonotype: This clone may be a read error of a much larger clone one base away. The rearrangement joins TRBV6-5 to TRBJ2-5, with D uncertain. The CDR3 totals 15 residues. CDR1 and CDR2 from the germline V gene are MNHEY and SVGAGI. CDR3 protein: CASSYSWLYQETEYF. CDR3 nucleotides: TGTGCCAGCAGTTACTCGTGGCTGTACCAAGAGACCGAGTACTTC.

In this sample, this clonotype turned up a few times. The chain carries TRBV27 and TRBJ2-3, with 11 bases matching TRBD2. The CDR3 sequence is 18 residues long. Trimming took 4 bases from V and 2 from J; bases not matched to a gene: 11. Germline V gene data show CDR1 as MNHEY and CDR2 as SMNVEV (reference sequence). The CDR3 spells CASSSHGLAGPFTDTQYF. The CDR3 coding sequence is TGTGCCAGCAGTTCCCACGGACTAGCGGGTCCCTTCACAGATACGCAGTATTTT.

This clonotype was observed a handful of times. V is TRBV21-1 and J is TRBJ2-1; TRBD1, the D gene given by the table, was not confirmed from the DNA. TRBV21-1 is annotated as a pseudogene. The CDR3 has 14 amino acids. The CDR3 spells CASSNGGRDNEQFF. The CDR3, as DNA: TGTGCCAGCAGCAACGGAGGCAGGGACAATGAGCAGTTCTTC.

The chain couples TRBV12-3 or TRBV12-4 to TRBJ2-7; the match to TRBD1 covers 10 bases. The CDR3 spans 15 residues. J gave up 9 bases and V 5 bases, and 13 bases lay outside the gene matches. CDR3 coding DNA: TGTGCCAGCAGTGGGGACAGGGGCTATACGCGTCGGCAGTACTTC. This encodes CASSGDRGYTRRQYF.

The rearrangement links TRBV10-2 to TRBJ1-5; TRBD1 might be the D (5 bases). CDR3 length equals 17 residues. V was pared by 6 bases and J by 2 bases, with 20 bases between. The germline gives CDR1 WSHSY, CDR2 SAAADI. CDR3 sequence (DNA): TGCGCCAGCAGAGTAAACGACCCAGGGATCGGCAATCAGCCCCAGCATTTT. This codes for CASRVNDPGIGNQPQHF.